This entry concerns a single T cell receptor beta chain. The antigen is unknown. Trimming pared 2 bases from V and 5 bases from J, leaving 11 bases between. Germline V lookup: CDR1 SGHDT, CDR2 YYEEEE. The CDR3 has 14 amino acids. The source of the sample is a study of cytomegalovirus exposure and HLA in healthy donors. Study-level points and caveats: Among the most significant clusters, several appeared linked to common viral pathogens in a later analysis. Accurate prediction of most subjects' HLA-A and HLA-B alleles from TCR beta sequences was reported. Fewer N-insertions (relative to the roughly 610-donor mean) were reportedly seen in an Asian-associated ancestry cluster in a later analysis. More clonal expansion characterized HLA-associated TCR beta chains than equally common others in a later analysis.

It was with 60 Vbeta and 13 Jbeta primers that the PCR ran. TCRdb's copy holds only in-frame clones and misses some; the assay was immunoSEQ multiplex PCR. Of about 180,000 clones in the sample, more than 75% were seen once. The sequencing input was PBMCs. This receptor was obtained from a man in his forties or fifties in good health and CMV-seronegative. The genes are TRBV5-6 and TRBJ2-1; tentative D call: TRBD2 (5 bases). The DNA of the CDR3 is TGTGCCAGCAGCTTCCGGGGATTTAACAATGAGCAGTTCTTC. Protein: CASSFRGFNNEQFF.